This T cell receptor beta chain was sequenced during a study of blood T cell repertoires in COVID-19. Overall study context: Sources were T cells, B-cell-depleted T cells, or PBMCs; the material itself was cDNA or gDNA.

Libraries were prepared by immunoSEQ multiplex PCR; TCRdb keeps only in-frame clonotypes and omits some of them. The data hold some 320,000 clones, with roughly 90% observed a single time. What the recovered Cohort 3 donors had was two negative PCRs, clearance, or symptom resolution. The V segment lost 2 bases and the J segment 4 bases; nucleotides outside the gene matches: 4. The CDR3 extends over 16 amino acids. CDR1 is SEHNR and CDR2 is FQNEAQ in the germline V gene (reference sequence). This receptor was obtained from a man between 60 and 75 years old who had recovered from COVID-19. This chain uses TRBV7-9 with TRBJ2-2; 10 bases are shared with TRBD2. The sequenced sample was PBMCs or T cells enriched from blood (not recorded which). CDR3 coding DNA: TGTGCCAGCAGCTTATGGGTAGCGGGAGGCACCGGGGAGCTGTTTTTT. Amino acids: CASSLWVAGGTGELFF.